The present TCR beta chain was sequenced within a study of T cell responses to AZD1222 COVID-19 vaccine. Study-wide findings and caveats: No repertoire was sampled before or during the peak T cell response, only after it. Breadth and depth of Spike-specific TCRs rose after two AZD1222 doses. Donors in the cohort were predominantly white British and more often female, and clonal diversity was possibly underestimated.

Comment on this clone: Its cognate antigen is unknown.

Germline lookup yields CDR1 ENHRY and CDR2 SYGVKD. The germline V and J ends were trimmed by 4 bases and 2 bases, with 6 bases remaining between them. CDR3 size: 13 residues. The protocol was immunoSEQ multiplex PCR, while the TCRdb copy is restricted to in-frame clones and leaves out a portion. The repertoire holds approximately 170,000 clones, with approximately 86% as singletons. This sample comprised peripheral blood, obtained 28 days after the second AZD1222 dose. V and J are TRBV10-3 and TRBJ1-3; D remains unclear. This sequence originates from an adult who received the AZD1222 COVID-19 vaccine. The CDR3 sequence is CAISADPGNTIYF. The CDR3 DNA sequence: TGTGCCATCAGTGCCGATCCTGGAAACACCATATATTTT.